This T cell receptor (beta chain) originates from a study of shared T cell receptors in the human thymus. This CDR3 is 15 amino acids long. Trimming pared 0 bases from V and 0 bases from J, leaving 6 bases between. Germline CDR1 is MNHEY and CDR2 is SMNVEV (reference sequence). Using immunoSEQ multiplex PCR, the repertoire was profiled, and TCRdb retains in-frame clones only, with some absent. The data contain some 700,000 clones, around 87% of them singletons. Separately, the same data were catalogued under a study of human thymus T cells. That paper states: Resections were taken during corrective heart surgery, and the thymus tissue came from these. Apparent skewing of V and J gene usage characterized both thymic and blood repertoires. The related literature has documented a marked overlap of thymic repertoires among unrelated individuals.

The sequence derives from a boy in the first two years of life with a congenital heart defect. The specimen sequenced was thymocytes. This rearrangement joins TRBV27 to TRBJ1-5, with D hard to call. For the CDR3, the DNA is TGTGCCAGCAGTTTATCGAGCTATAGCAATCAGCCCCAGCATTTT. Translating it yields CASSLSSYSNQPQHF.